This T cell receptor (beta chain) was captured in a study of monozygotic twins with inflammatory bowel disease. Findings and caveats of the study: Healthy twins showed more clonotype sharing with others than IBD patients, especially patients with disease activity.

T cells were not sorted, and total RNA was isolated straight from whole blood. As concerns this clonotype: Its antigen is currently unknown.

A template switching step added UMIs, each with a 6-nucleotide sample barcode. TCRdb reprocessed the 5' RACE reads, with one entry per CDR3 protein and no DNA. This table holds 440,000 or so distinct CDR3 sequences. The receptor was derived from a human donor with ulcerative colitis or Crohn's disease, or a healthy co-twin of an affected twin (not recorded which). The sequenced sample consisted of blood.

The CDR3 loop reads CASSLPPFVEQFF. This chain links TRBV5-1 with TRBJ2-1. Germline V gene sequence: CDR1 SGHRS, CDR2 YFSETQ. CDR3 length equals 13 residues.